The 4 T cell receptor beta chains below were found in one sample sequenced in a study of patients and donors after allogeneic stem cell transplantation. A single record per CDR3 protein comes from TCRdb applying MiXCR to the RT-PCR reads. The table has around 240,000 distinct CDR3 sequences, less than 15% seen once. The sample consisted of blood, either unsorted or a sorted T cell fraction (not recorded which). These receptors came from a human donor who was either an allogeneic HSCT recipient or a stem cell or donor lymphocyte infusion donor (not recorded which). It is not recorded whose cells these are; they may come from a transplant donor.

This clonotype was observed a handful of times. The chain recombines TRBV6-1 with TRBJ2-2; 7 positions match TRBD2. After removal of 3 bases from V and 5 bases from J, the junction contained 6 bases not matched to a gene. Germline V gene lookup returns CDR1 MNHNS and CDR2 SASEGT. The CDR3 covers 15 residues. Here the CDR3 DNA reads TGTGCCAGCAGTGACGCTAGCGGTGCTACCGGGGAGCTGTTTTTT. It is translated as CASSDASGATGELFF.

The J gene is TRBJ2-3, the V gene TRBV3-1; perhaps TRBD1 as D (5 bases). The CDR3 has 16 residues. CDR1 is LGHDT and CDR2 is YNNKEL in the germline V gene (reference sequence). Trimming cost V 1 base and J 2 bases, with 13 bases left between them. Here the CDR3 DNA reads TGTGCCAGCAGCCAAGGGGGCCGAGGATTCACAGATACGCAGTATTTT. Translation gives CASSQGGRGFTDTQYF.

The chain uses TRBV18 and TRBJ2-7; 10 bases fit TRBD1. The CDR3 covers 16 residues. The germline gives CDR1 KGHSH, CDR2 LQKENI. Trimming took 0 bases from V and 1 from J; bases not matched to a gene: 3. The CDR3 coding sequence is TGTGCCAGCTCACCACCGGCGGGACAGGGGTCCTACGAGCAGTACTTC. Its protein product is CASSPPAGQGSYEQYF.

Ten or more counts support this clonotype. The gene calls are TRBV12-3 or TRBV12-4 and TRBJ2-7; possible D gene TRBD1, 5 bases. V lost 4 bases, J lost 7 bases, and 11 bases lay in between. The CDR3 loop spans 12 amino acids. CDR3 in DNA: TGTGCCAGCAGTTGGGGCCCTCGGGAGCAGTACTTC. Its protein product is CASSWGPREQYF.